The T cell receptor (beta chain) under discussion was sequenced for a study of cytomegalovirus exposure and HLA in healthy donors. Study conclusions and caveats: Presence/absence analysis assumed near-uniform sequencing depth across donors. TRBV6-2, TRBV6-3 and other indistinguishable V segments were excluded. Several top significant clusters appeared, in a later analysis, to be linked to common viral pathogens.

The PCR ran on 60 Vbeta and 13 Jbeta primers. Clones were read by immunoSEQ multiplex PCR, and TCRdb kept only the in-frame ones, dropping some. The sample holds around 100,000 clones; approximately 70% are singletons and the top ten take about 0.92%. Only a few counts were recorded for this clone. The antigen remains undetermined. Germline V lookup: CDR1 SEHNR, CDR2 FQNEAQ (reference sequence). The CDR3 is made up of 15 amino acids. Trimming shortened V by 5 bases and J by 0 bases, and 11 bases separated the two germline ends. The source of this sequence is a woman in her twenties or thirties in good health and CMV-seronegative. The sequenced sample consisted of PBMCs. V usage is TRBV7-9 and J usage is TRBJ1-5; D is possibly TRBD1 (6 bases). The CDR3 spells CASSNGTSSNQPQHF. CDR3 bases: TGTGCCAGCAGCAATGGGACATCTAGCAATCAGCCCCAGCATTTT.